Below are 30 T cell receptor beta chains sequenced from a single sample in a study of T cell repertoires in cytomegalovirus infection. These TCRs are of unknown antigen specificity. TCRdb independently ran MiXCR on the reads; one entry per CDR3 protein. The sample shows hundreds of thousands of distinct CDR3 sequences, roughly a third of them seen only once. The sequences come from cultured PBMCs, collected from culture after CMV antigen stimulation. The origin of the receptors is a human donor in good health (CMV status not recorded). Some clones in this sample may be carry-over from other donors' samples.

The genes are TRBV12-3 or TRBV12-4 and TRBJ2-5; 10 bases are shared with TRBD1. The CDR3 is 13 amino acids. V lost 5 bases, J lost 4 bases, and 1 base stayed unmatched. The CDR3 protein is CASSRTGGETQYF. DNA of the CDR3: TGTGCCAGCAGTCGGACAGGGGGAGAGACCCAGTACTTC.

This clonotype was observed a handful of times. The CDR3 nucleotides are TGCAGCGTTGGTGCCCTAAGAAAAACTGAAGCTTTCTTT. Amino acid sequence: CSVGALRKTEAFF. The chain is built from TRBV29-1 and TRBJ1-1; D is uncertain. The V and J ends lost 4 bases and 5 bases respectively, with 14 bases between them. The germline V gene encodes CDR1 SQVTM and CDR2 ANQGSEA. This CDR3 contains 13 residues.

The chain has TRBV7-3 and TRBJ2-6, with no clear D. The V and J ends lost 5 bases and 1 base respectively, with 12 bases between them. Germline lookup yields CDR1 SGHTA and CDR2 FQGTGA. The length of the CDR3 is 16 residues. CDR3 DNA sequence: TGTGCCAGCAGCCCGATGGGCGGATCTGGGGCCAACGTCCTGACTTTC. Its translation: CASSPMGGSGANVLTF.

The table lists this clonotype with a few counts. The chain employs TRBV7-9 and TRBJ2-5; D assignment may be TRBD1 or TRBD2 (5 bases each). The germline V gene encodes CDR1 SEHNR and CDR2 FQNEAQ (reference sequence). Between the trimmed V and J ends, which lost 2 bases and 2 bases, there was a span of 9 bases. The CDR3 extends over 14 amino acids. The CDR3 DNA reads TGTGCCAGCAGCTTAAAAGAGGGGCAAGAGACCCAGTACTTC. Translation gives CASSLKEGQETQYF.

The CDR3 sequence: CSAHKGQGTVSPLHF. The CDR3 DNA is TGCAGTGCTCATAAGGGACAGGGAACAGTATCACCCCTCCACTTT. V is TRBV20-1 and J is TRBJ1-6; 9 bases match TRBD1. The germline V gene encodes CDR1 DFQATT and CDR2 SNEGSKA (reference sequence). V lost 5 bases and J lost 10; bases outside the gene matches: 12. The CDR3 runs to 15 residues.

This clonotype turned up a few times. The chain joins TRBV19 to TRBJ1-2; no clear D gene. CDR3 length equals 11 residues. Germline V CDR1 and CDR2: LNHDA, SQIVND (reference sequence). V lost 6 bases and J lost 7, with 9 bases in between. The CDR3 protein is CASREGPGYTF. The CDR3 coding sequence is TGTGCCAGTAGAGAAGGACCTGGCTACACCTTC.

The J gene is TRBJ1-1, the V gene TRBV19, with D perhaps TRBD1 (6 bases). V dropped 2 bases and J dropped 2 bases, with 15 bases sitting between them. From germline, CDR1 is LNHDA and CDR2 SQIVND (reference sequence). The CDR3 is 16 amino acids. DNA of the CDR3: TGTGCCAGTAGTATAACCCAGGGGCTGGGAAACACTGAAGCTTTCTTT. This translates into CASSITQGLGNTEAFF.

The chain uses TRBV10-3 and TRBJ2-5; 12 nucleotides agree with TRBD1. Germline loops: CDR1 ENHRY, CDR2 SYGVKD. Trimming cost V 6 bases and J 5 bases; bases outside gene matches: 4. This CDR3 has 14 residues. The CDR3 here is CAISGTGGDETQYF. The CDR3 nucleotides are TGTGCCATCAGCGGGACAGGGGGCGACGAGACCCAGTACTTC.

CDR3 sequence: CASSPPAGAVAKNIQYF. The CDR3 bases are TGTGCCAGCAGTCCCCCTGCCGGGGCGGTAGCCAAAAACATTCAGTACTTC. This rearrangement joins TRBV28 to TRBJ2-4; possibly TRBD1 or TRBD2 for D (5 bases each). The V gene lost 5 bases and the J gene lost 0 bases, with 17 bases spanning the gap. Germline V CDR1 and CDR2: MDHEN, SYDVKM. The CDR3 is 17 residues long.

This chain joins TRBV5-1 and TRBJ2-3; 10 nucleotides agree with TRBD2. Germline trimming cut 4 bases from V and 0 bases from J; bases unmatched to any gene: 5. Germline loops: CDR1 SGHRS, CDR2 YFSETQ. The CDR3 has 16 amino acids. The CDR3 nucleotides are TGCGCCAGCAGCCTCGGGACTAGCGAGAGCACAGATACGCAGTATTTT. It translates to CASSLGTSESTDTQYF.

The CDR3 DNA follows: TGCGCCAGCAGCTTGGGAGTGGGGGCCCCTGAAGCTTTCTTT. Translation gives CASSLGVGAPEAFF. The V call is TRBV5-1, the J call TRBJ1-1; D may be TRBD1 (6 bases). Trimming cost V 0 bases and J 6 bases, with 12 bases left between them. CDR1 is SGHRS, CDR2 YFSETQ, per germline. This CDR3 region has 14 residues.

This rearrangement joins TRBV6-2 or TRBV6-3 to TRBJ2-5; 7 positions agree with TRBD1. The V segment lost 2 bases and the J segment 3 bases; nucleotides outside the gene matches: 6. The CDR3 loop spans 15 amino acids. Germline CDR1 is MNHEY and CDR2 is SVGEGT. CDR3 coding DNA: TGTGCCAGCAGTTACCTAGGACAGGAGAAAGAGACCCAGTACTTC. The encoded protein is CASSYLGQEKETQYF.

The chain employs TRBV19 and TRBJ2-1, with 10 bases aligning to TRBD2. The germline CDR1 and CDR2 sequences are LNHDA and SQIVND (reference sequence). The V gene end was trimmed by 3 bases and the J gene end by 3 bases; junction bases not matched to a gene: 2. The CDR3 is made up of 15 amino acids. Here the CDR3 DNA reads TGTGCCAGTAGTATTGGGACTAGCGACTACAATGAGCAGTTCTTC. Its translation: CASSIGTSDYNEQFF.

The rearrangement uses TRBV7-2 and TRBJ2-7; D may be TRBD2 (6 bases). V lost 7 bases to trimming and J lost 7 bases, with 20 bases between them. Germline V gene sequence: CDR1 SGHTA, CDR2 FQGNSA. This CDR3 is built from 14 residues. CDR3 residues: CASTTAWTTEEQYF. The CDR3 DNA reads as TGTGCCAGCACCACTGCATGGACTACGGAGGAGCAGTACTTC.

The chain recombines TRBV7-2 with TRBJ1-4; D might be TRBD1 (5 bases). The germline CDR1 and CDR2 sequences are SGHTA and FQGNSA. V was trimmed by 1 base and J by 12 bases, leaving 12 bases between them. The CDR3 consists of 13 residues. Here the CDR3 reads CASSLGEGQQLFF. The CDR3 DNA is TGTGCCAGCAGCTTAGGGGAGGGGCAACAACTGTTTTTT.

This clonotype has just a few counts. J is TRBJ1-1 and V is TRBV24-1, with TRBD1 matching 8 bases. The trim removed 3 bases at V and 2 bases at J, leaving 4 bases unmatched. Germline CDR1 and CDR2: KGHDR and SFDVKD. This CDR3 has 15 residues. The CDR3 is CATSDPGTGNTEAFF. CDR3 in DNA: TGTGCCACCAGTGATCCCGGGACAGGCAACACTGAAGCTTTCTTT.

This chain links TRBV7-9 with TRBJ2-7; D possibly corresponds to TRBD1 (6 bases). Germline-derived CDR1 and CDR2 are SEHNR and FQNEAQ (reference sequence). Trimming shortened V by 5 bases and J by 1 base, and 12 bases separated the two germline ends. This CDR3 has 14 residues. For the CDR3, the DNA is TGTGCCAGCAGCCAACAGGACAGTTCCTACGAGCAGTACGTC. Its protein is CASSQQDSSYEQYV.

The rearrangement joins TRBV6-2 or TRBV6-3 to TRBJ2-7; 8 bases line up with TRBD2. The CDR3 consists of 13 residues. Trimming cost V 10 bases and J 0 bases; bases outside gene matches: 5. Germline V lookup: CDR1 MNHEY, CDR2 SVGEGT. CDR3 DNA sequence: TGTGCCACCATACGGGGGGGCTCCTACGAGCAGTACGTC. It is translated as CATIRGGSYEQYV.

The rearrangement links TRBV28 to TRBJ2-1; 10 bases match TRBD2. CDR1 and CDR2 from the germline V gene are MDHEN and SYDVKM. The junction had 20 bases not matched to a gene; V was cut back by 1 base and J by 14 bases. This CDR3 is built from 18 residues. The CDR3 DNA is TGTGCCAGCAGTTTATTAGGGACAGGTCCGAGCGGGAGGGCCCTCGAGTTCTTC. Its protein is CASSLLGTGPSGRALEFF.

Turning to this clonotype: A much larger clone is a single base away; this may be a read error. The CDR3 reads CTSSEDAGTGTQYF. CDR3 DNA: TGTACCAGCAGTGAAGATGCCGGGACAGGGACGCAGTATTTT. The chain employs TRBV2 and TRBJ2-3, with 9 bases that match TRBD1. CDR3 size: 14 residues. The germline V gene encodes CDR1 SNHLY and CDR2 FYNNEI.

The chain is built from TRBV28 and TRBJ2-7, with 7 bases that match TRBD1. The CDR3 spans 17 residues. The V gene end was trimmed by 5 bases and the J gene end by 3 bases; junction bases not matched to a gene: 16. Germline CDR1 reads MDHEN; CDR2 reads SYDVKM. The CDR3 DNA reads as TGTGCCAGCAGTAGACGACAGGGAATAAGGTTTCTCTACGAGCAGTACTTC. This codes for CASSRRQGIRFLYEQYF. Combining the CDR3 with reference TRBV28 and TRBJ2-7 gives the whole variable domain DVKVTQSSRYLVKRTGEKVFLECVQDMDHENMFWYRQDPGLGLRLIYFSYDVKMKEKGDIPEGYSVSREKKERFSLILESASTNQTSMYLCASSRRQGIRFLYEQYFGPGTRLTVT.

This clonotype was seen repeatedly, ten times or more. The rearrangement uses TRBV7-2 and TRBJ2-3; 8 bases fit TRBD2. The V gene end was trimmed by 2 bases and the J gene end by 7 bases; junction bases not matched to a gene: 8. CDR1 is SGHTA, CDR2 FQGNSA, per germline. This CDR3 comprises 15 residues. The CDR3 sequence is CASSLSSGSRNTQYF. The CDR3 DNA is TGTGCCAGCAGCTTATCGAGCGGGAGTCGGAATACGCAGTATTTT.

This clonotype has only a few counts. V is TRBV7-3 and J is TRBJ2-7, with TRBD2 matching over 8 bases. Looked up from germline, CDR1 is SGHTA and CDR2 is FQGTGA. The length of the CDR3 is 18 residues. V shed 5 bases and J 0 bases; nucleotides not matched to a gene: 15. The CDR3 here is CASSPRDCSGTNSYEQYF. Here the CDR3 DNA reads TGTGCCAGCAGCCCTAGAGACTGTAGCGGGACTAACTCCTACGAGCAGTACTTC.

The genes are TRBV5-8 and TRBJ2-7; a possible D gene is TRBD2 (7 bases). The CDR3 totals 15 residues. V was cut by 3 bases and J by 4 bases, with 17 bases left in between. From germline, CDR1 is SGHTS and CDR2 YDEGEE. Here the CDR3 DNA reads TGTGCCAGCAGCTATGACCAGGGGAGGGGATACGAGCAGTACTTC. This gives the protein CASSYDQGRGYEQYF. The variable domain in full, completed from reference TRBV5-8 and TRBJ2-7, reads EAGVTQSPTHLIKTRGQQATLRCSPISGHTSVYWYQQALGLGLQFLLWYDEGEERNRGNFPPRFSGRQFPNYSSELNVNALELEDSALYLCASSYDQGRGYEQYFGPGTRLTVT.

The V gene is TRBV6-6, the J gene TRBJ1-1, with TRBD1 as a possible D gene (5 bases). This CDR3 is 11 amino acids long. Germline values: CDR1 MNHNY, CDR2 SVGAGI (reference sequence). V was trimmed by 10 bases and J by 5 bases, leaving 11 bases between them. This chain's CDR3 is CATRTGTEAFF. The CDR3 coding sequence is TGTGCCACCCGAACAGGTACTGAAGCTTTCTTT.

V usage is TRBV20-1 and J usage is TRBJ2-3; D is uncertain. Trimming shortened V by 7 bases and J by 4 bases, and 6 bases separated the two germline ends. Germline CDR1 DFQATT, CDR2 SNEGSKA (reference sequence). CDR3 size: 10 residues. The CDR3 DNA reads TGCAGTGTCAAACCAGATACGCAGTATTTT. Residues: CSVKPDTQYF.

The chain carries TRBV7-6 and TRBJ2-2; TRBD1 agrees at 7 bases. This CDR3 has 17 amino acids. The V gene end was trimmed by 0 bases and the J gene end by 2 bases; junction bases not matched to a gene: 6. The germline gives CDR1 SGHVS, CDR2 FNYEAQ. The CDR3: CASSLARTGPNTGELFF. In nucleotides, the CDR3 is TGTGCCAGCAGCTTAGCCCGGACAGGTCCAAACACCGGGGAGCTGTTTTTT.

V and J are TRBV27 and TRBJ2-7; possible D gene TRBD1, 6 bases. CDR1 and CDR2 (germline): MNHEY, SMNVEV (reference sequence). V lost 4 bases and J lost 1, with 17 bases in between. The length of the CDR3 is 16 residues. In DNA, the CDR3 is TGTGCCAGCAGTTCGGACAGCGGCCGATATTCCTACGAGCAGTACTTC. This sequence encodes CASSSDSGRYSYEQYF.

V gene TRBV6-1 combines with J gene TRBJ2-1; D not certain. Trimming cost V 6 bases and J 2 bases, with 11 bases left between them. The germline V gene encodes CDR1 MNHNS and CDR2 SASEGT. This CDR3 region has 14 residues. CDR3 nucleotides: TGTGCCAGCAGATGGACGGACGCCTACAATGAGCAGTTCTTC. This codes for CASRWTDAYNEQFF.

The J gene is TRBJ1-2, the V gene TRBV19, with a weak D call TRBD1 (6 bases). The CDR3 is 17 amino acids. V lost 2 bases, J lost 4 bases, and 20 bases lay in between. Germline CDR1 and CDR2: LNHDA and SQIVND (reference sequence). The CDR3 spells CASSIMSGTSRSYGYTF. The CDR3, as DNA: TGTGCCAGTAGTATAATGTCAGGGACAAGTAGATCCTATGGCTACACCTTC.